One and the same sample provided the 30 T cell receptor beta chains below, sequenced in a study of blood T cell repertoires in COVID-19. TCRdb's table, derived via immunoSEQ multiplex PCR, lists solely in-frame clones and lacks some. Counted here are about 150,000 clones, more than 80% occurring once; the ten biggest clones make up approximately 0.55%. Sequenced: peripheral blood. These receptors were obtained from a man aged 50-59 years with acute or convalescent COVID-19.

This sequence joins TRBV7-2 and TRBJ1-1; D remains ambiguous. In germline, CDR1 is SGHTA, CDR2 FQGNSA. V lost 3 bases and J 4 bases, leaving 9 bases between the germline ends. This CDR3 contains 13 residues. The CDR3 DNA sequence: TGTGCCAGCAGCTTCGGGGTGGTCACTGAAGCTTTCTTT. This translates into CASSFGVVTEAFF.

Only one count was recorded for this clone. The chain joins TRBV5-1 to TRBJ2-5; TRBD2 agrees at 7 bases. The germline V gene encodes CDR1 SGHRS and CDR2 YFSETQ. The CDR3 has 14 amino acids. V dropped 0 bases and J dropped 5; count of bases not matched to a gene: 4. CDR3 protein: CASSLAGGYETQYF. CDR3 nucleotides: TGCGCCAGCAGCTTGGCCGGGGGGTATGAGACCCAGTACTTC.

The chain joins TRBV5-4 to TRBJ1-4, with a possible D match to TRBD1 (5 bases). Trimming pared 1 base from V and 4 bases from J, leaving 8 bases between. This CDR3 is built from 14 residues. The germline V gene has CDR1 SGHNT and CDR2 YYREEE (reference sequence). The CDR3 protein is CASSLWGLNEKLFF. CDR3 nucleotides: TGTGCCAGCAGCTTGTGGGGCCTTAATGAAAAACTGTTTTTT.

V usage is TRBV3-1 (or the pseudogene TRBV3-2) and J usage is TRBJ2-7, with D tentatively TRBD1 (6 bases). V lost 5 bases, J lost 3 bases, and 17 bases lay in between. Looked up from germline, CDR1 is LGHDT and CDR2 is YNNKEL (reference sequence). The CDR3 has 15 amino acids. The CDR3 coding sequence is TGTGCCAGCAGCTCACCCCTGGGACATCGCTACGAGCAGTACTTC. Encoded protein: CASSSPLGHRYEQYF.

The chain recombines TRBV24-1 with TRBJ2-1, with D perhaps matching TRBD1 (5 bases). Trimming took off 4 bases at V and 4 bases at J, with 10 bases between the two ends. Per the germline V gene, CDR1 is KGHDR and CDR2 is SFDVKD. The CDR3 has 14 residues. The CDR3 DNA sequence: TGTGCCACCAGTGAGGACACTCCATACAATGAGCAGTTCTTC. Amino acids: CATSEDTPYNEQFF.

This CDR3 is CASSLWGQGYNEQFF. Here the CDR3 DNA reads TGTGCCAGCAGCCTCTGGGGACAAGGGTACAATGAGCAGTTCTTC. This sequence joins TRBV6-6 and TRBJ2-1; the D gene is possibly TRBD1 (6 bases). The germline V and J ends were trimmed by 6 bases and 4 bases, with 16 bases remaining between them. This CDR3 has 15 amino acids. Per germline, CDR1 MNHNY and CDR2 SVGAGI (reference sequence).

The chain uses TRBV25-1 and TRBJ2-5; weak D call: TRBD1 (5 bases). With 5 bases removed from V and 4 bases from J, the gap between germline ends came to 17 bases. The CDR3 totals 15 residues. Germline loops: CDR1 MGHDK, CDR2 SYGVNS. The DNA of the CDR3 is TGTGCCAGCAGTCCTCGGGTAGGGGCTGCAGAGACCCAGTACTTC. The encoded protein is CASSPRVGAAETQYF.

V is TRBV9 and J is TRBJ1-2; 7 positions agree with TRBD1. The ends lost 3 bases at V and 2 bases at J; junction bases unmatched: 19. The CDR3 has 19 residues. Germline V CDR1 and CDR2: SGDLS, YYNGEE. CDR3 in amino acids: CASSGVAWQDRDTNYGYTF. CDR3 sequence (DNA): TGTGCCAGCAGCGGAGTAGCATGGCAAGACAGGGATACCAACTATGGCTACACCTTC.

The chain carries TRBV28 and TRBJ1-5; tentative D call: TRBD1 (6 bases). The V gene lost 5 bases and the J gene lost 2 bases, with 16 bases spanning the gap. The CDR3 loop spans 16 amino acids. Germline V gives CDR1 MDHEN, CDR2 SYDVKM. CDR3 sequence: CASSAPLRGGNQPQHF. In DNA, the CDR3 is TGTGCCAGCAGTGCCCCTCTCAGGGGAGGCAATCAGCCCCAGCATTTT. The variable domain in full, completed from reference TRBV28 and TRBJ1-5, reads DVKVTQSSRYLVKRTGEKVFLECVQDMDHENMFWYRQDPGLGLRLIYFSYDVKMKEKGDIPEGYSVSREKKERFSLILESASTNQTSMYLCASSAPLRGGNQPQHFGDGTRLSIL.

The J gene is TRBJ2-5, the V gene TRBV11-2; 9 bases agree with TRBD2. J was trimmed by 4 bases and V by 2 bases; bases with no gene match: 5. In germline, CDR1 is SGHAT, CDR2 FQNNGV. The CDR3 spans 15 residues. CDR3 loop: CASSLLGGGGETQYF. CDR3 DNA sequence: TGTGCCAGCAGCTTACTGGGCGGGGGGGGAGAGACCCAGTACTTC.

J is TRBJ2-1 and V is TRBV20-1, with 7 nucleotides matching TRBD2. The germline V gene encodes CDR1 DFQATT and CDR2 SNEGSKA (reference sequence). This CDR3 comprises 17 residues. With 3 bases clipped from V and 0 bases from J, the junction kept 11 bases outside the gene matches. CDR3 protein: CSASGFGGGNSYNEQFF. The CDR3 DNA sequence: TGCAGTGCTAGTGGGTTTGGGGGGGGGAACTCCTACAATGAGCAGTTCTTC.

A single count supports this clone. The CDR3 spells CASSLREGDTGELFF. CDR3 DNA: TGCGCCAGCAGCTTGCGGGAGGGGGACACCGGGGAGCTGTTTTTT. The chain recombines TRBV5-1 with TRBJ2-2, with 8 bases identical to TRBD2. The CDR3 length is 15 residues. The germline V gene encodes CDR1 SGHRS and CDR2 YFSETQ. The V gene end was trimmed by 1 base and the J gene end by 3 bases; junction bases not matched to a gene: 2.

The chain employs TRBV21-1 and TRBJ1-1. TRBV21-1 represents a pseudogene. This CDR3 has 18 amino acids. CDR3 residues: CASSKGNSAEGSNTEAFF. CDR3 bases: TGTGCCAGCAGCAAAGGGAATTCGGCGGAGGGCTCGAACACTGAAGCTTTCTTT.

The genes are TRBV7-2 and TRBJ1-5; D gene ambiguous. The CDR3 has 15 amino acids. CDR1 is SGHTA and CDR2 is FQGNSA in the germline V gene. Trimming cost V 2 bases and J 0 bases, with 8 bases left between them. The CDR3 bases are TGTGCCAGCAGCTTAATGTCGGGTAGCAATCAGCCCCAGCATTTT. Protein: CASSLMSGSNQPQHF. The full variable domain, completed using reference TRBV7-2 and TRBJ1-5, is GAGVSQSPSNKVTEKGKDVELRCDPISGHTALYWYRQSLGQGLEFLIYFQGNSAPDKSGLPSDRFSAERTGGSVSTLTIQRTQQEDSAVYLCASSLMSGSNQPQHFGDGTRLSIL.

The chain is built from TRBV4-1 and TRBJ1-5, with D hard to call. The length of the CDR3 is 14 residues. CDR1 is MGHRA and CDR2 is YSYEKL in the germline V gene. Trimming pared 1 base from V and 6 bases from J, leaving 10 bases between. The CDR3 region has the DNA TGCGCCAGCAGCCAAGGGGAAAGCGGTCAGCCCCAGCATTTT. Amino acids: CASSQGESGQPQHF.

This chain joins TRBV30 and TRBJ1-6; D is perhaps TRBD1 (6 bases). The germline gives CDR1 GTSNPN, CDR2 SVGIG (reference sequence). V lost 3 bases to trimming and J lost 9 bases, with 24 bases between them. The CDR3 has 17 residues. Written as DNA, the CDR3 is TGTGCCTGGAGGGTCTCCGGCGGGGGGGCTACCATTTCACCCCTCCACTTT. It translates to CAWRVSGGGATISPLHF.

The chain employs TRBV23-1 and TRBJ1-5; D possibly corresponds to TRBD1 (5 bases). TRBV23-1 is designated an ORF whose function remains uncertain. V was pared by 6 bases and J by 6 bases, with 24 bases between. The CDR3 loop spans 17 amino acids. In DNA, the CDR3 is TGCGCCAGCAGGTGGGGCAGCACCAGATTTGTTGTTCAGCCCCAGCATTTT. Protein product: CASRWGSTRFVVQPQHF.

CDR3 sequence reads: CASSEGTSGYNEQFF. CDR3 nucleotides: TGTGCCAGCAGCGAAGGGACTAGCGGATACAATGAGCAGTTCTTC. The chain links TRBV9 to TRBJ2-1; 11 bases agree with TRBD2. With V trimmed by 3 bases and J by 4 bases, 3 bases remained unmatched. Germline V gives CDR1 SGDLS, CDR2 YYNGEE. The CDR3 is 15 residues long.

The chain uses TRBV6-6 and TRBJ2-7, with 7 bases identical to TRBD2. V gave up 2 bases and J gave up 7 bases; unmatched junction bases: 2. The CDR3 is 12 amino acids. Germline V gene lookup returns CDR1 MNHNY and CDR2 SVGAGI (reference sequence). The CDR3 bases are TGTGCCAGCAGTTACGCGGGGGTTGAGCAGTACGTC. Translated: CASSYAGVEQYV.

This chain joins TRBV27 and TRBJ2-3; D remains unclear. CDR3 length: 14 residues. CDR1 is MNHEY and CDR2 is SMNVEV in the germline V gene (reference sequence). The V end was cut by 3 bases, the J end by 0 bases, with 7 bases between. The CDR3 nucleotides are TGTGCCAGCAGTTTCCTCACAAGCACAGATACGCAGTATTTT. Translating it yields CASSFLTSTDTQYF.

This chain connects TRBV18 to TRBJ1-1; 7 bases align to TRBD1. Germline values: CDR1 KGHSH, CDR2 LQKENI. With 2 bases clipped from V and 0 bases from J, the junction kept 9 bases outside the gene matches. The CDR3 has 17 residues. CDR3 region: CASSPSETGLMNTEAFF. The CDR3 coding sequence is TGTGCCAGCTCACCATCAGAGACAGGGCTTATGAACACTGAAGCTTTCTTT.

This clone was observed once. The chain is built from TRBV6-5 and TRBJ1-2; TRBD1 matches at 8 bases. Germline lookup yields CDR1 MNHEY and CDR2 SVGAGI. With 0 bases clipped from V and 5 bases from J, the junction kept 2 bases outside the gene matches. The CDR3 extends over 14 amino acids. CDR3 residues: CASSYSTGVYGYTF. The CDR3 DNA reads TGTGCCAGCAGTTACTCGACAGGGGTGTATGGCTACACCTTC.

CDR3 sequence reads: CAWSLIAGVLNTQYF. The CDR3 region has the DNA TGTGCCTGGAGTTTAATAGCGGGAGTCTTAAATACGCAGTATTTT. This chain uses TRBV30 with TRBJ2-3, with 9 bases that match TRBD2. The CDR3 is 15 residues long. Germline CDR1 and CDR2: GTSNPN and SVGIG (reference sequence). With 2 bases clipped from V and 7 bases from J, the junction kept 10 bases outside the gene matches.

The table lists this clone with a count of one. The chain joins TRBV27 to TRBJ1-1, with D possibly being TRBD1 (5 bases). Germline V CDR1 and CDR2: MNHEY, SMNVEV (reference sequence). The CDR3 runs to 14 residues. The ends were cut back, 4 bases at V and 3 bases at J, with 12 bases in the middle. In DNA form, the CDR3 reads TGTGCCAGCAGTTATCTGGGGCGAGACACTGAAGCTTTCTTT. This encodes CASSYLGRDTEAFF.

This clone was seen a few times. The CDR3 reads CASSDRTEDSPLHF. As DNA, the CDR3 is TGTGCCAGCAGCGATAGGACAGAGGATTCACCCCTCCACTTT. This chain joins TRBV7-8 and TRBJ1-6, with a weak D call TRBD1 (6 bases). The germline gives CDR1 SGHVS, CDR2 FQNEAQ. Trimming left V 5 bases short and J 8 bases short, with 13 bases between. The CDR3 sequence is 14 residues long.

The chain uses TRBV6-5 and TRBJ1-2; D is undetermined. V gave up 2 bases and J gave up 0 bases, with 4 bases separating them. The CDR3 is made up of 13 amino acids. Germline-derived CDR1 and CDR2 are MNHEY and SVGAGI. The CDR3 bases are TGTGCCAGCAGTTACACAGCTAACTATGGCTACACCTTC. Translated, it gives CASSYTANYGYTF.

The V call is TRBV30, the J call TRBJ1-1, with D unresolved. V lost 1 base and J lost 0, with 9 bases in between. The CDR3 extends over 14 amino acids. Germline V CDR1 and CDR2: GTSNPN, SVGIG (reference sequence). DNA of the CDR3: TGTGCCTGGAGTGGAGGGCAGATGAACACTGAAGCTTTCTTT. Amino acids: CAWSGGQMNTEAFF.

This chain connects TRBV11-3 to TRBJ2-1; TRBD2 might be the D (6 bases). The CDR3 consists of 14 residues. V dropped 5 bases and J dropped 4 bases, with 12 bases sitting between them. Germline CDR1 is SGHNT and CDR2 is YENEEA. The CDR3 DNA reads as TGTGCCAGCAGCGGGGGACTGAAATACAATGAGCAGTTCTTC. Translated, it gives CASSGGLKYNEQFF.

This chain uses TRBV6-1 with TRBJ2-5; TRBD1 matches 12 bases. Germline V gives CDR1 MNHNS, CDR2 SASEGT. The V and J ends lost 4 bases and 5 bases, in that order; junction bases with no gene match: 8. This CDR3 is built from 16 residues. Here the CDR3 reads CASSGAGTGGGETQYF. The CDR3 nucleotides read TGTGCCAGCAGTGGCGCCGGGACAGGGGGCGGTGAGACCCAGTACTTC.

This clone showed up just once. The V and J genes are TRBV4-3 and TRBJ1-2; D uncertain. Trimming shortened V by 0 bases and J by 5 bases, and 13 bases separated the two germline ends. The CDR3 loop spans 15 amino acids. CDR1 and CDR2 (germline): LGHNA, YSLEER. The CDR3, as DNA: TGCGCCAGCAGCCAAGATCCCCAGGCCTCTTATGGCTACACCTTC. It specifies CASSQDPQASYGYTF.